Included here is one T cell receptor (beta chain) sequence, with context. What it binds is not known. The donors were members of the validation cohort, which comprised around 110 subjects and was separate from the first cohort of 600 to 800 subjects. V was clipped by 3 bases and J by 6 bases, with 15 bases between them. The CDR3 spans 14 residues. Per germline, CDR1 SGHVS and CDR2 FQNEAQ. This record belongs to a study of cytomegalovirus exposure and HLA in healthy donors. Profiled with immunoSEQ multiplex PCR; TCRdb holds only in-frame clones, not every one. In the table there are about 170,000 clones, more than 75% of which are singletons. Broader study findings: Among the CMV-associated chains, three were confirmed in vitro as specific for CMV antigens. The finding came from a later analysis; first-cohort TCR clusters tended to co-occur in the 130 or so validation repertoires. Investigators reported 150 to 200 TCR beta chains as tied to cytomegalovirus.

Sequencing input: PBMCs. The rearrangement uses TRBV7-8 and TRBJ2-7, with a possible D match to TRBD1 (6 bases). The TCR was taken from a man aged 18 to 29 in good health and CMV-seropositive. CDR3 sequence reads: CASSFLQQGFEQYF. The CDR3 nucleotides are TGTGCCAGCAGCTTCTTACAACAGGGTTTCGAGCAGTACTTC.